This is a list of T cell receptor beta chains from one sample in a study of shared clonotypes between healthy human individuals. Profiling relied on immunoSEQ multiplex PCR, and the TCRdb table lists in-frame clones only, not all of them. This sample has a few hundred thousand clones, with roughly 87% found just once. The sequencing sample was made of memory CD8+ T cells sorted from blood. These receptors were collected from a man in his late teens or twenties in good health. CDR3s include the opening cysteine and the closing phenylalanine or tryptophan. The order of the fields is CDR3 protein, CDR3 DNA, V gene, D gene, clone size, J gene. The D gene is left open where the match is weak. Only part of the rows carry a size: once, few, many, or a class if the clone is expanded.

CDR3 protein: CASSDGLAFTDTQYF; CDR3 DNA: TGTGCCAGCAGTGATGGGCTAGCGTTCACAGATACGCAGTATTTT; V gene: TRBV2; D gene: -; clone size: -; J gene: TRBJ2-3
CDR3 protein: CASSLGTSGSGEQYF; CDR3 DNA: TGTGCCAGCAGCTTGGGAACTAGCGGGAGCGGGGAGCAGTACTTC; V gene: TRBV5-6; D gene: TRBD2; clone size: -; J gene: TRBJ2-7
CDR3 protein: CASSLGDTYEQYF; CDR3 DNA: TGTGCCAGCAGCCTTGGGGATACCTACGAGCAGTACTTC; V gene: TRBV5-6; D gene: -; clone size: -; J gene: TRBJ2-7
CDR3 protein: CASSEGHPSTDTQYF; CDR3 DNA: TGTGCCAGCAGTGAAGGACACCCTAGCACAGATACGCAGTATTTT; V gene: TRBV6-1; D gene: -; clone size: -; J gene: TRBJ2-3
CDR3 protein: CASSLGLAGGFTDTQYF; CDR3 DNA: TGTGCCAGCAGCTTAGGACTAGCGGGAGGCTTCACAGATACGCAGTATTTT; V gene: TRBV7-2; D gene: TRBD2; clone size: -; J gene: TRBJ2-3
CDR3 protein: CASMGLLAGAGIYYEQYF; CDR3 DNA: TGTGCCAGCATGGGGCTCTTAGCGGGAGCCGGGATTTACTACGAGCAGTACTTC; V gene: TRBV2; D gene: TRBD2; clone size: once; J gene: TRBJ2-7
CDR3 protein: CASSRRTSNEQFF; CDR3 DNA: TGTGCCAGCAGCAGAAGGACTAGCAATGAGCAGTTCTTC; V gene: TRBV7-9; D gene: TRBD2; clone size: -; J gene: TRBJ2-1
CDR3 protein: CASSEPGTGGPGNTIYF; CDR3 DNA: TGCGCCAGCAGTGAGCCGGGAACAGGGGGCCCTGGAAACACCATATATTTT; V gene: TRBV10-2; D gene: TRBD1; clone size: -; J gene: TRBJ1-3
CDR3 protein: CASSVNTGELFF; CDR3 DNA: TGTGCCAGCAGCGTGAACACCGGGGAGCTGTTTTTT; V gene: TRBV9; D gene: -; clone size: -; J gene: TRBJ2-2
CDR3 protein: CASSVPGELENTEAFF; CDR3 DNA: TGTGCCAGCAGCGTTCCAGGGGAATTGGAGAACACTGAAGCTTTCTTT; V gene: TRBV5-4; D gene: -; clone size: -; J gene: TRBJ1-1
CDR3 protein: CASSLNPLAGGPDTQYF; CDR3 DNA: TGCGCCAGCAGCTTAAATCCCCTAGCGGGAGGGCCGGATACGCAGTATTTT; V gene: TRBV5-1; D gene: TRBD2; clone size: -; J gene: TRBJ2-3
CDR3 protein: CASSSPSGSGNTIYF; CDR3 DNA: TGTGCCAGCAGTTCCCCGAGCGGCTCTGGAAACACCATATATTTT; V gene: TRBV28; D gene: -; clone size: few; J gene: TRBJ1-3
CDR3 protein: CAWSMVNYGYTF; CDR3 DNA: TGTGCCTGGAGTATGGTAAACTATGGCTACACCTTC; V gene: TRBV30; D gene: -; clone size: -; J gene: TRBJ1-2
CDR3 protein: CASSQVGEIYYGYTF; CDR3 DNA: TGCGCCAGCAGCCAAGTCGGGGAGATCTACTATGGCTACACCTTC; V gene: TRBV4-1; D gene: -; clone size: -; J gene: TRBJ1-2
CDR3 protein: CASSSLEYEQYF; CDR3 DNA: TGTGCCAGCAGCTCTCTGGAATACGAGCAGTACTTC; V gene: TRBV11-2; D gene: -; clone size: -; J gene: TRBJ2-7
CDR3 protein: CASSDWNYGYTF; CDR3 DNA: TGTGCCAGCAGTGATTGGAACTATGGCTACACCTTC; V gene: TRBV2; D gene: -; clone size: -; J gene: TRBJ1-2
CDR3 protein: CASSSLGQGYYEQYF; CDR3 DNA: TGTGCCAGCAGCTCCCTGGGACAGGGATACTACGAGCAGTACTTC; V gene: TRBV13; D gene: TRBD1; clone size: -; J gene: TRBJ2-7
CDR3 protein: CASSDWGQGERFGEQYF; CDR3 DNA: TGTGCCAGCAGTGACTGGGGACAGGGGGAGCGGTTTGGGGAGCAGTACTTC; V gene: TRBV6-4; D gene: TRBD1; clone size: few; J gene: TRBJ2-7
CDR3 protein: CASSFVMGRQGAGELFF; CDR3 DNA: TGCGCCAGCAGCTTTGTTATGGGACGACAGGGCGCCGGGGAGCTGTTTTTT; V gene: TRBV5-1; D gene: TRBD1; clone size: -; J gene: TRBJ2-2
CDR3 protein: CASSGEGRGDTEAFF; CDR3 DNA: TGTGCCAGCAGCGGAGAGGGTCGGGGGGACACTGAAGCTTTCTTT; V gene: TRBV9; D gene: -; clone size: once; J gene: TRBJ1-1
CDR3 protein: CASSSLDREWVPGTEAFF; CDR3 DNA: TGTGCCAGCAGCTCCCTGGACAGGGAGTGGGTCCCGGGCACTGAAGCTTTCTTT; V gene: TRBV5-5; D gene: TRBD1; clone size: -; J gene: TRBJ1-1
CDR3 protein: CASSPKGSASYEQYF; CDR3 DNA: TGTGCCAGCAGTCCCAAAGGGTCAGCTTCCTACGAGCAGTACTTC; V gene: TRBV21-1; D gene: -; clone size: -; J gene: TRBJ2-7
CDR3 protein: CASSPLGTGGTYEQYF; CDR3 DNA: TGTGCCAGCAGTCCCCTGGGGACAGGGGGAACATACGAGCAGTACTTC; V gene: TRBV2; D gene: TRBD1; clone size: few; J gene: TRBJ2-7
CDR3 protein: CASSQSSGGYNEQFF; CDR3 DNA: TGTGCCAGCAGCCAATCTAGCGGGGGCTACAATGAGCAGTTCTTC; V gene: TRBV6-4; D gene: TRBD2; clone size: many; J gene: TRBJ2-1
CDR3 protein: CASSSGITDYEQYF; CDR3 DNA: TGTGCCAGCAGCTCCGGGATAACAGACTACGAGCAGTACTTC; V gene: TRBV7-9; D gene: -; clone size: -; J gene: TRBJ2-7
CDR3 protein: CAWSVLQGTEETQYF; CDR3 DNA: TGTGCCTGGAGTGTACTACAGGGGACCGAGGAGACCCAGTACTTC; V gene: TRBV30; D gene: TRBD1; clone size: -; J gene: TRBJ2-5
CDR3 protein: CASSPTGTGGVYGYTF; CDR3 DNA: TGTGCCAGTAGTCCGACCGGGACAGGGGGCGTCTATGGCTACACCTTC; V gene: TRBV19; D gene: TRBD1; clone size: -; J gene: TRBJ1-2
CDR3 protein: CASSFSAGTEAFF; CDR3 DNA: TGTGCCAGCAGCTTCTCCGCCGGCACTGAAGCTTTCTTT; V gene: TRBV13; D gene: -; clone size: -; J gene: TRBJ1-1
CDR3 protein: CASRRLDTDTQYF; CDR3 DNA: TGTGCCAGCAGGAGACTAGACACAGATACGCAGTATTTT; V gene: TRBV2; D gene: -; clone size: once; J gene: TRBJ2-3
CDR3 protein: CASSVEGLAADF; CDR3 DNA: TGTGCCAGCAGCGTAGAGGGACTAGCGGCCGACTTC; V gene: TRBV9; D gene: TRBD2; clone size: -; J gene: TRBJ2-5
CDR3 protein: CASSVPVTSGLKGTDTQYF; CDR3 DNA: TGTGCCAGCAGTGTACCAGTGACTAGCGGGTTGAAAGGCACAGATACGCAGTATTTT; V gene: TRBV7-9; D gene: TRBD2; clone size: -; J gene: TRBJ2-3
CDR3 protein: CASSLQGGLSPQHF; CDR3 DNA: TGTGCCAGCAGCCTACAGGGTGGGCTGTCGCCCCAGCATTTT; V gene: TRBV28; D gene: -; clone size: -; J gene: TRBJ1-5
CDR3 protein: CASSQEGRRDRDHEQYF; CDR3 DNA: TGCGCCAGCAGCCAAGAGGGTCGCCGGGACAGGGACCACGAGCAGTACTTC; V gene: TRBV4-1; D gene: TRBD1; clone size: -; J gene: TRBJ2-7
CDR3 protein: CASSFKAGGIYEQYF; CDR3 DNA: TGTGCCAGCAGTTTTAAGGCGGGAGGTATTTACGAGCAGTACTTC; V gene: TRBV27; D gene: TRBD2; clone size: -; J gene: TRBJ2-7
CDR3 protein: CASSYSRGTYEQYF; CDR3 DNA: TGTGCCAGCAGCTATTCCCGGGGGACCTACGAGCAGTACTTC; V gene: TRBV11-2; D gene: -; clone size: -; J gene: TRBJ2-7
CDR3 protein: CASRQTGSGNTIYF; CDR3 DNA: TGTGCCAGCAGACAAACAGGGTCCGGAAACACCATATATTTT; V gene: TRBV7-2; D gene: -; clone size: -; J gene: TRBJ1-3
CDR3 protein: CASSLGGLTAEDGYTF; CDR3 DNA: TGTGCCAGCAGCTTGGGGGGACTCACGGCAGAGGATGGCTACACCTTC; V gene: TRBV7-9; D gene: -; clone size: -; J gene: TRBJ1-2
CDR3 protein: CASTPTSGGRYEQYF; CDR3 DNA: TGTGCCAGCACCCCGACTAGCGGGGGCCGTTACGAGCAGTACTTC; V gene: TRBV11-2; D gene: TRBD2; clone size: -; J gene: TRBJ2-7
CDR3 protein: CASSLIGVGSYEQYF; CDR3 DNA: TGTGCCAGCAGCCTAATTGGGGTAGGGTCCTACGAGCAGTACTTC; V gene: TRBV5-5; D gene: -; clone size: -; J gene: TRBJ2-7
CDR3 protein: CASSLGAGSRYEQYF; CDR3 DNA: TGTGCCAGCAGCTTAGGGGCAGGGAGCCGGTACGAGCAGTACTTC; V gene: TRBV11-2; D gene: -; clone size: -; J gene: TRBJ2-7
CDR3 protein: CASFGLRGVDTEAFF; CDR3 DNA: TGTGCCAGCTTCGGTCTCAGGGGTGTCGACACTGAAGCTTTCTTT; V gene: TRBV6-5; D gene: -; clone size: once; J gene: TRBJ1-1
CDR3 protein: CASSLNWGGPQTQYF; CDR3 DNA: TGCGCCAGCAGCTTGAATTGGGGCGGACCCCAGACCCAGTACTTC; V gene: TRBV5-1; D gene: -; clone size: -; J gene: TRBJ2-5
CDR3 protein: CASSHGLGTYEQYF; CDR3 DNA: TGTGCCAGCAGCCACGGACTGGGCACCTACGAGCAGTACTTC; V gene: TRBV28; D gene: -; clone size: -; J gene: TRBJ2-7
CDR3 protein: CASSFSQSYGYTF; CDR3 DNA: TGTGCCAGCAGCTTCAGCCAGAGCTATGGCTACACCTTC; V gene: TRBV5-6; D gene: -; clone size: -; J gene: TRBJ1-2
CDR3 protein: CASSPGWYSYEQYF; CDR3 DNA: TGTGCCAGCTCACCGGGCTGGTATTCCTACGAGCAGTACTTC; V gene: TRBV18; D gene: -; clone size: -; J gene: TRBJ2-7
CDR3 protein: CASSAAGPSYNEQFF; CDR3 DNA: TGTGCCAGCAGCGCAGCGGGCCCCTCCTACAATGAGCAGTTCTTC; V gene: TRBV2; D gene: -; clone size: -; J gene: TRBJ2-1
CDR3 protein: CASSGWDKGVMPSSYEQYF; CDR3 DNA: TGTGCCAGCAGTGGATGGGACAAGGGGGTTATGCCGTCCTCCTACGAGCAGTACTTC; V gene: TRBV2; D gene: -; clone size: -; J gene: TRBJ2-7